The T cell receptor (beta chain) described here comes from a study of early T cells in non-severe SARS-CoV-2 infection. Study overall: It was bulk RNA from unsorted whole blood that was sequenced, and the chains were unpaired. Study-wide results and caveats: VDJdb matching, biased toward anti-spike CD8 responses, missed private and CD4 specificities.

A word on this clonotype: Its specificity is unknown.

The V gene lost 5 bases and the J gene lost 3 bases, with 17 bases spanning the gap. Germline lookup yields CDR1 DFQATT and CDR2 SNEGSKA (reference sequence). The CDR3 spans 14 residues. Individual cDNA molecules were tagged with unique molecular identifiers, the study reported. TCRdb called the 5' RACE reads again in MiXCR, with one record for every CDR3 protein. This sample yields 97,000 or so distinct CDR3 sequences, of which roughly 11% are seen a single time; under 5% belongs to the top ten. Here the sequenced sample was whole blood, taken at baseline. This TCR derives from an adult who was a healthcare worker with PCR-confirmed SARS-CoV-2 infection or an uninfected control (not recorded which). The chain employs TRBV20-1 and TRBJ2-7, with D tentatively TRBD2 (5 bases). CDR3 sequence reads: CSARPGISSYEQYF. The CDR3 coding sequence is TGCAGTGCTCGGCCCGGGATATCCAGCTACGAGCAGTACTTC.